Ten or more counts support the clone carrying this T cell receptor (beta chain). What it binds is not known. The data were obtained in a study of T-cell reconstitution after alpha-beta-depleted transplantation in children. General observations from the study: Approximately two months post-transplant, alpha-beta T cells reportedly originated from several hundred expanded graft clones. Newly produced T cells mostly provided counts and TCRbeta diversity after one year, as hyperexpanded clones declined. Diversity of TCRbeta at day 60 was high in some patients, arising from surviving recipient T cells and thymic progenitors.

Per germline, CDR1 LGHNA and CDR2 YSLEER. There are 15 residues in the CDR3. V lost 0 bases to trimming and J lost 5 bases, with 12 bases between them. The authors prepared the TCRbeta library with unique molecular identifiers. Each CDR3 protein gets one entry after TCRdb re-called the PCR reads with MiXCR. The sample records around 450,000 distinct CDR3 sequences, about 10% being singletons. Material: PBMCs, obtained before TCRalphabeta/CD19-depleted stem cell transplant. The chain links TRBV4-3 to TRBJ2-3; maybe TRBD1 (5 bases). This clonotype was obtained from a child aged 2-9 years with inherited bone marrow failure, due to receive a stem cell transplant. CDR3 protein: CASSQDLKGLDTQYF. The CDR3 nucleotides read TGCGCCAGCAGCCAAGATTTGAAGGGGTTAGATACGCAGTATTTT.